The present T cell receptor beta chain was sequenced within a study of CD8 T cells in Susac syndrome. The patients serving as multiple sclerosis controls were treatment-naive. They had stable or active relapsing-remitting disease and fulfilled revised McDonald criteria. Looked up from germline, CDR1 is SQVTM and CDR2 is ANQGSEA. The CDR3 has 13 residues. Unmatched junction bases numbered 3, after V lost 4 bases and J lost 1 base. cDNA came from roughly 0.5 to 1 ug RNA primed by random hexamers. Amplification of TCR beta CDR3 used immunoSEQ multiplex PCR across 54 Vbeta and 13 Jbeta. TCRdb analysed the immunoSEQ multiplex PCR reads with MiXCR anew, one entry per CDR3 protein. The data show 100,000 to 150,000 distinct CDR3 sequences, with around 94% seen just once and about 0.13% held by the top ten. The count of this clonotype is one.

This sequence originates from a human donor with multiple sclerosis. The sequenced sample was CD4+ T cells from PBMCs. The genes are TRBV29-1 and TRBJ2-5, with 7 positions matching TRBD1. The CDR3 protein is CSVGRGLQETQYF. CDR3 coding DNA: TGCAGCGTTGGTAGGGGGCTCCAAGAGACCCAGTACTTC.